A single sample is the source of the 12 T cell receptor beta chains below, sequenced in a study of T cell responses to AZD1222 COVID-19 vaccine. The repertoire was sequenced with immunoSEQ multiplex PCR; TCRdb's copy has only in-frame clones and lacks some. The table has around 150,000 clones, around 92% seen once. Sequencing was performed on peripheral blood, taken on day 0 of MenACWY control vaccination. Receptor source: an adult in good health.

The CDR3 protein is CASSQVRGNSPLHF. DNA for the CDR3: TGCGCCAGCAGCCAAGTAAGGGGTAATTCACCCCTCCACTTT. The genes are TRBV4-3 and TRBJ1-6; TRBD1 might be the D (5 bases). V was trimmed by 1 base and J by 6 bases, leaving 7 bases between them. The germline CDR1 and CDR2 sequences are LGHNA and YSLEER. The CDR3 is 14 residues long.

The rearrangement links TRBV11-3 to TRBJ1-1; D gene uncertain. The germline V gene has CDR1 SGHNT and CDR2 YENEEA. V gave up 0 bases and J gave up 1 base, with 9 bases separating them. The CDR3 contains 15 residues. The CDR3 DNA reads TGTGCCAGCAGCTTAGATCCGGGCTCGAACACTGAAGCTTTCTTT. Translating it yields CASSLDPGSNTEAFF.

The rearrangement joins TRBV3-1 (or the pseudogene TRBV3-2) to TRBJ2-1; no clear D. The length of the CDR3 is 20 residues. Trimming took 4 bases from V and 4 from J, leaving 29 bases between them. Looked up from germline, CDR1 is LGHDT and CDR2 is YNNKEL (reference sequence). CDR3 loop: CASSPIYNGTFRSWYNEQFF. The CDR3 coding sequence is TGTGCCAGCAGCCCTATCTACAATGGAACTTTCAGGAGTTGGTACAATGAGCAGTTCTTC.

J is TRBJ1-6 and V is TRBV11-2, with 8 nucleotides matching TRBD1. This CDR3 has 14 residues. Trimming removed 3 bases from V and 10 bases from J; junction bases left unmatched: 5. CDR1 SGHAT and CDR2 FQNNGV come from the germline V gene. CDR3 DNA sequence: TGTGCCAGCAGCTTGGGACAGGTGGCGTCACCCCTCCACTTT. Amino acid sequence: CASSLGQVASPLHF. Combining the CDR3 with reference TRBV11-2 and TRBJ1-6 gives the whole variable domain EAGVAQSPRYKIIEKRQSVAFWCNPISGHATLYWYQQILGQGPKLLIQFQNNGVVDDSQLPKDRFSAERLKGVDSTLKIQPAKLEDSAVYLCASSLGQVASPLHFGNGTRLTVT.

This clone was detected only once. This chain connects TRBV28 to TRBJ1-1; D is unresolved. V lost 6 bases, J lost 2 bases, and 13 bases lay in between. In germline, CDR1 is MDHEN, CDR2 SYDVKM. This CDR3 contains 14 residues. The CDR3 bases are TGTGCCAGCAGGATCCTAACCAGAAACACTGAAGCTTTCTTT. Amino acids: CASRILTRNTEAFF.

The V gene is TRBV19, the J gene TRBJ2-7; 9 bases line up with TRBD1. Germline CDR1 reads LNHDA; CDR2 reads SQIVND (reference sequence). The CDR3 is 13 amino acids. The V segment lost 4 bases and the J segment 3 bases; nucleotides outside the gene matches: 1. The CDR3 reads CASSRDRDYEQYF. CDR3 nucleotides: TGTGCCAGTAGTAGGGACAGGGACTACGAGCAGTACTTC.

CDR3 nucleotide sequence: TGCAGCGTTGGCAGTCCGGATGAAAAACTGTTTTTT. This translates into CSVGSPDEKLFF. The chain recombines TRBV29-1 with TRBJ1-4; no firm D call. This CDR3 is 12 amino acids long. Germline assignment: CDR1 SQVTM and CDR2 ANQGSEA. V was clipped by 4 bases and J by 6 bases, with 9 bases between them.

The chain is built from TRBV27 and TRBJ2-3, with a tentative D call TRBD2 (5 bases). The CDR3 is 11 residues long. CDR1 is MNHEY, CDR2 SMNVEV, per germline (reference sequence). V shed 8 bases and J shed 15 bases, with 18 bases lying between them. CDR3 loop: CASGLISRGYF. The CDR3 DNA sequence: TGTGCCAGCGGACTTATTAGTCGGGGTTATTTT.

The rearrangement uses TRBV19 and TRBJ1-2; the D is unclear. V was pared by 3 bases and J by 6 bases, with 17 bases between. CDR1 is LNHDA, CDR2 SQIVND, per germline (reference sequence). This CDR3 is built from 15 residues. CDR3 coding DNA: TGTGCCAGTAGTATGCCGGTTACAGAGGGCAATGGCTACACCTTC. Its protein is CASSMPVTEGNGYTF. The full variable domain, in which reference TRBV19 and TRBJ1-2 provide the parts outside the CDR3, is DGGITQSPKYLFRKEGQNVTLSCEQNLNHDAMYWYRQDPGQGLRLIYYSQIVNDFQKGDIAEGYSVSREKKESFPLTVTSAQKNPTAFYLCASSMPVTEGNGYTFGSGTRLTVV.

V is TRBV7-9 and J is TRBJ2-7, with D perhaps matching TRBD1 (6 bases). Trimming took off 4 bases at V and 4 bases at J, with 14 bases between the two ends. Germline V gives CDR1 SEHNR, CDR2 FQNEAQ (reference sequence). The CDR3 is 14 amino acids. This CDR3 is CASSSLTGQYEQYF. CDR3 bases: TGTGCCAGCAGCTCTCTAACCGGACAGTACGAGCAGTACTTC.

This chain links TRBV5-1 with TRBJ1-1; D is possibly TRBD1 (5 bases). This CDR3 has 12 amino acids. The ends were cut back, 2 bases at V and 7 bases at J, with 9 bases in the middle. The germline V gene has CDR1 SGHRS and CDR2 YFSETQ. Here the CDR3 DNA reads TGCGCCAGCAGCTTTCAGGGAATTGAAGCTTTCTTT. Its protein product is CASSFQGIEAFF.

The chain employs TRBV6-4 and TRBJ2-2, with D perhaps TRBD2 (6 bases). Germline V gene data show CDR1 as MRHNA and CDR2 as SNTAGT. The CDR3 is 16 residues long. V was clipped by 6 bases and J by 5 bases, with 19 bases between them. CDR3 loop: CASSRDFRGRTGELFF. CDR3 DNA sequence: TGTGCCAGCAGCCGGGACTTCCGGGGGAGGACCGGGGAGCTGTTTTTT.